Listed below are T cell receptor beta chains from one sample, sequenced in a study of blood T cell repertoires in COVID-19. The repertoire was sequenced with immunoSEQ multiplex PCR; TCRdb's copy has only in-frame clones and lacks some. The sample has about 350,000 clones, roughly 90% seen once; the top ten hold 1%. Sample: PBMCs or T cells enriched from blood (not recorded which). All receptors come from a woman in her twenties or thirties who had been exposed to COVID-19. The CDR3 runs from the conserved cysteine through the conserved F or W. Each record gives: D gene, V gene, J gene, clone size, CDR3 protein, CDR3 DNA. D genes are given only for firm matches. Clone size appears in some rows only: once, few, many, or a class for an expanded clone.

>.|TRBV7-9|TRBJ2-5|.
CASSLGLVQETQYF
TGTGCCAGCAGCTTAGGACTAGTCCAAGAGACCCAGTACTTC
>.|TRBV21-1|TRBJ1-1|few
CASSHTGCTEAFF
TGTGCCAGCAGCCACACAGGGTGCACTGAAGCTTTCTTT
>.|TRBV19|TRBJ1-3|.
CASTPQPRGTIYF
TGTGCCAGTACCCCTCAGCCCCGAGGCACCATATATTTT
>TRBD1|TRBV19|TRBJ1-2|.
CASSMGPSGQGAYGYTF
TGTGCCAGTAGTATGGGCCCCTCCGGACAGGGAGCCTATGGCTACACCTTC
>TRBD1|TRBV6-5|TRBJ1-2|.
CASSPGQGAIGYTF
TGTGCCAGCAGTCCCGGACAGGGGGCGATTGGCTACACCTTC
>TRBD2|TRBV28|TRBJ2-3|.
CASSLWSSGRGRDTQYF
TGTGCCAGCAGTTTATGGTCTAGCGGGAGGGGTAGAGATACGCAGTATTTT
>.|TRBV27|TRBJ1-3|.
CASSLSSPRQNTIYF
TGTGCCAGCAGTTTATCGTCCCCCCGACAGAACACCATATATTTT
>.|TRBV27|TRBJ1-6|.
CASSLITQGNSPLHF
TGTGCCAGCAGTTTGATTACTCAGGGGAATTCACCCCTCCACTTT
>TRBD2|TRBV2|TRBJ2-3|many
CANDGLGGQAGDTQYF
TGTGCCAACGACGGACTAGGCGGGCAGGCGGGAGATACGCAGTATTTT
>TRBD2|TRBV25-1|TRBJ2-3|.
CASRAGARTDTQYF
TGTGCCAGCAGAGCGGGAGCAAGGACAGATACGCAGTATTTT
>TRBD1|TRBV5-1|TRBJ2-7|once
CASSLTRDRVSEQYF
TGCGCCAGCAGTCTGACCCGGGACAGGGTATCGGAGCAGTACTTC
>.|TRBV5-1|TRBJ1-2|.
CASSPTGNNYGYTF
TGCGCCAGCAGCCCCACAGGGAACAACTATGGCTACACCTTC